This TCR beta chain was captured by sequencing in a study of shared clonotypes between healthy human individuals. Overall study context: Per donor, CD8 memory used one plate, CD8 naive used two, CD4 memory used three and CD4 naive used three.

General observations from the study: When naive CD4 clonotypes were compared across a handful of donors, around 5% were shared. Only blood samples were collected, and tissue repertoires likely differ.

It was into CD45RA+ naive and CD45RA-negative memory subsets that the CD4+ cells were split. The protocol was immunoSEQ multiplex PCR, while the TCRdb copy is restricted to in-frame clones and leaves out a portion. Of some 1,100,000 clones in the sample, 70% to 80% are singletons; the top ten hold approximately 0.5%. V shed 3 bases and J shed 4 bases, with 12 bases lying between them. CDR3 length: 14 amino acids. Germline CDR1 is SGHNT and CDR2 is YYREEE (reference sequence). This clone showed up just once. Its antigen is as yet unknown. The clonotype comes from a man aged 18 to 29 in good health. Some clones in this sample may be carry-over from other donors' samples. The V and J genes are TRBV5-4 and TRBJ2-3; a weak D match, TRBD2 (5 bases). The sample was memory CD4+ T cells from PBMCs. Subset indicated: CD45RA-negative fraction. The CDR3 protein is CASSSAGRADTQYF. Written as DNA, the CDR3 is TGTGCCAGCAGCTCAGCCGGGCGGGCAGATACGCAGTATTTT.